This TCR beta chain stems from a study of blood T cell repertoires in COVID-19 (TCRdb year 2020). At the level of the whole study: Samples from collaborators originated in the United States, Italy and Spain and spanned both the acute and convalescent phases of COVID-19. The material from the prospective study consisted of cDNA or gDNA derived from T cells, B-cell-depleted T cells, or PBMCs. Deeply sampled blood TCRbeta repertoires from subjects exposed to, actively infected with, or recovered from COVID-19 were included in the dataset. The repertoires were made available in a free public database intended to serve as a resource for research on the immune response to SARS-CoV-2. The samples were drawn from the first 160 participants of the ongoing ImmuneRACE study and from 1,254 subjects provided by 6 global collaborators. The sample metadata nearly always contained a de-identified subject ID, COVID-19 status, age in years and sex. Where HLA class I and class II types were available, the types were taken from metadata supplied by the sample provider, not from assay-based typing.

Germline trimming amounts to 2 bases on V and 6 bases on J, with 8 as the count of junction bases outside the gene matches. CDR1 is given as SGHRS and CDR2 as YFSETQ, both from the germline V gene. The CDR3 numbers 14 residues from cysteine through phenylalanine. Only CDR3 DNA is held: 42 bases, read in frame from base 1. TCRbeta CDR3 regions were amplified from genomic DNA by means of the immunoSEQ Assay, a bias-controlled multiplex PCR. The paper's data handling went like this. The number of nucleated cells in each sample was estimated from the amplification of reference gene primers within the assay. Sequence reads were collapsed and filtered to measure the absolute abundance of every unique TCRbeta CDR3 rearrangement. Productive Simpson clonality was computed per sample as the square root of Simpson's diversity index over productive rearrangements. TCRdb holds this immuneACCESS table with in-frame rearrangements only. Some clones are missing; in checked studies, unresolved V genes explain under half, and the rest has no known cause. That table gives V, J and clone size, and the DNA gave D and trimming. This sample is represented by approximately 180,000 clones; approximately 89% of them were singletons. The top ten clones comprise more than 5% of the sample.

Participants in the prospective study were enrolled through a virtual design, were aged about 18 to 100 years, and lived in 24 United States geographic areas. Cohort assignment in the prospective study relied on participant-reported clinical history from a screening survey and a study questionnaire. ImmuneRACE Cohort 3 recovered participants were defined by two consecutive negative NP/OP PCR tests, healthcare professional clearance, or symptom resolution. In the prospective study, whole blood, serum and a nasopharyngeal or oropharyngeal swab were collected from each participant by mobile phlebotomists. Participants in the prospective study had the option to provide additional blood draws and questionnaires over an approximately 2-month period. Prospective study blood samples were shipped either frozen or at room temperature before DNA extraction. General findings and caveats noted by the study authors: The quantity of clinical and demographic metadata differed by source and by participant and was supplied without curation.

About this clone itself: Its antigen target is currently unknown. Base qualities are missing; no much larger clone stands one base away.

Sequenced: PBMCs or T cells enriched from blood (not recorded which). This receptor was taken from a middle-aged man who had recovered from COVID-19. The chain is encoded by TRBV5-1 joined to TRBJ2-7, with TRBD2 identical over 7 junction bases. The bases are TGCGCCAGCAGCTTCGGGGGGTCACGCTCCGAGCAGTACTTC. Translation gives CASSFGGSRSEQYF.